The 30 T cell receptor beta chains presented below share a single source sample, sequenced in a study of CD8+CD57+ T cells in acquired aplastic anemia. Template material for TCR beta VDJ and CDR3 profiling consisted of genomic DNA. From the reads, TCRdb called clonotypes with MiXCR, one entry per CDR3 protein. The sample carries around 190,000 distinct CDR3 sequences, approximately 49% recorded once. Sequencing was carried out using sorted CD4+, CD8+, or CD8+CD57+ T cells (not recorded which) from PBMCs. The source is a human donor in good health, serving as a control.

The chain links TRBV6-1 to TRBJ1-2, with no clear D. This CDR3 contains 14 residues. Germline assignment: CDR1 MNHNS and CDR2 SASEGT. Trimming removed 6 bases at V and 4 bases at J, with 15 bases between. CDR3 residues: CASRDTEPPYGYTF. In DNA, the CDR3 is TGTGCCAGCAGAGACACAGAGCCGCCCTATGGCTACACCTTC.

This clonotype was recorded many times. The rearrangement uses TRBV7-9 and TRBJ1-4; 8 nucleotides align to TRBD1. Germline CDR1 SEHNR, CDR2 FQNEAQ (reference sequence). After removal of 5 bases from V and 0 bases from J, the junction contained 2 bases not matched to a gene. The CDR3 loop spans 15 amino acids. The CDR3 bases are TGTGCCAGCAGCGTCAGGGGGCCAACTAATGAAAAACTGTTTTTT. Protein product: CASSVRGPTNEKLFF.

This clonotype was counted a few times. The V call is TRBV19, the J call TRBJ1-1; 7 nucleotides line up with TRBD1. The CDR3 covers 12 residues. Germline V gives CDR1 LNHDA, CDR2 SQIVND (reference sequence). The CDR3 loop is CGSGTENTEAFF. DNA of the CDR3: TGTGGGTCGGGGACAGAGAACACTGAAGCTTTCTTT.

In this sample, this clonotype turned up many times. This chain links TRBV28 with TRBJ1-2; possibly TRBD1 for D (5 bases). V lost 3 bases to trimming and J lost 7 bases, with 6 bases between them. Germline V lookup: CDR1 MDHEN, CDR2 SYDVKM. The CDR3 extends over 11 amino acids. As DNA, the CDR3 is TGTGCCAGCAGTTTCACAGGTGGCTACACCTTC. Protein: CASSFTGGYTF.

This clonotype occurred a few times. The germline gene is not matched at one end of the junction; a read error may be the cause. The rearrangement uses TRBV5-1 and TRBJ1-4; D unresolved. CDR1 is SGHRS and CDR2 is YFSETQ in the germline V gene. The CDR3 contains 14 residues. The CDR3 reads CASSLANSNEKLVF. The CDR3 DNA reads TGCGCCAGCAGCTTGGCCAACTCTAATGAAAAGCTGGTTTTT.

The chain combines TRBV20-1 with TRBJ1-1; TRBD1 might be the D (5 bases). Germline assignment: CDR1 DFQATT and CDR2 SNEGSKA (reference sequence). The length of the CDR3 is 12 residues. Trimming removed 6 bases from V and 6 bases from J, with 14 bases in between. In nucleotides, the CDR3 is TGCAGTGCACGGCAGGGAATTGCTGAAGCTTTCTTT. Translated: CSARQGIAEAFF.

At least ten counts were recorded for this clonotype. The chain joins TRBV7-9 to TRBJ1-2; 7 positions agree with TRBD1. Germline assignment: CDR1 SEHNR and CDR2 FQNEAQ (reference sequence). The CDR3 runs 16 residues. After removal of 0 bases from V and 6 bases from J, the junction contained 10 bases not matched to a gene. The CDR3 here is CASSLAGTEGVDGYTF. As DNA, the CDR3 is TGTGCCAGCAGCTTAGCGGGGACAGAGGGGGTGGATGGCTACACCTTC.

This clonotype was detected many times. This chain connects TRBV20-1 to TRBJ2-7; 10 bases match TRBD1. V lost 0 bases, J lost 2 bases, and 4 bases stayed unmatched. The CDR3 is made up of 15 amino acids. The germline gives CDR1 DFQATT, CDR2 SNEGSKA (reference sequence). CDR3 loop: CSARDSGTGAYEQYF. CDR3 coding DNA: TGCAGTGCTAGAGATTCCGGGACAGGGGCCTACGAGCAGTACTTC.

V is TRBV15 and J is TRBJ1-5; D possibly corresponds to TRBD1 (6 bases). V was cut by 3 bases and J by 5 bases, with 20 bases left in between. The CDR3 runs to 17 residues. In germline, CDR1 is LNHNV, CDR2 YYDKDF (reference sequence). The DNA of the CDR3 is TGTGCCACCAGCAGCCTCGAAGGACAGAAGGTCGATCAGCCCCAGCATTTT. Protein: CATSSLEGQKVDQPQHF.

This clonotype was counted at least ten times. The chain carries TRBV20-1 and TRBJ1-6, with D possibly being TRBD1 (6 bases). V was pared by 4 bases and J by 5 bases, with 12 bases between. Looked up from germline, CDR1 is DFQATT and CDR2 is SNEGSKA (reference sequence). The CDR3 length is 14 residues. In nucleotides, the CDR3 is TGCAGTGCTACTCAGACAGGAAATAATTCACCCCTCCACTTT. It translates to CSATQTGNNSPLHF.

V usage is TRBV15 and J usage is TRBJ2-7; the match to TRBD1 covers 8 bases. Germline V gene sequence: CDR1 LNHNV, CDR2 YYDKDF (reference sequence). CDR3 length equals 13 residues. Trimming took 4 bases from V and 3 from J; bases not matched to a gene: 2. As DNA, the CDR3 is TGTGCCACCAGCATGGACAGGGACTACGAGCAGTACGTC. Protein sequence: CATSMDRDYEQYV.

V gene TRBV6-1 combines with J gene TRBJ1-1; D ambiguous. In germline, CDR1 is MNHNS, CDR2 SASEGT. V lost 6 bases and J 2 bases, leaving 19 bases between the germline ends. The CDR3 loop spans 16 amino acids. CDR3 DNA: TGTGCCAGCAGCCCCATTGTCTGGGCCTCCAACACTGAAGCTTTCTTT. Translated, it gives CASSPIVWASNTEAFF.

This clonotype was observed a single time. The chain links TRBV30 to TRBJ1-1; D call uncertain. Germline CDR1 and CDR2: GTSNPN and SVGIG (reference sequence). V lost 4 bases to trimming and J lost 4 bases, with 7 bases between them. The CDR3 is made up of 11 amino acids. CDR3 DNA: TGTGCCTGGACCTCCACCACTGAAGCTTTCTTT. Its protein is CAWTSTTEAFF.

The chain uses TRBV25-1 and TRBJ2-1; 10 positions match TRBD1. The CDR3 has 16 residues. V lost 6 bases to trimming and J lost 4 bases; unmatched junction nucleotides: 9. Germline V CDR1 and CDR2: MGHDK, SYGVNS. CDR3 sequence: CASRSVSGQGYNEQFF. The CDR3 DNA is TGTGCCAGCAGGTCGGTTTCGGGACAGGGGTACAATGAGCAGTTCTTC. Full variable domain (missing parts from reference TRBV25-1 and TRBJ2-1): EADIYQTPRYLVIGTGKKITLECSQTMGHDKMYWYQQDPGMELHLIHYSYGVNSTEKGDLSSESTVSRIRTEHFPLTLESARPSHTSQYLCASRSVSGQGYNEQFFGPGTRLTVL.

V is TRBV19 and J is TRBJ1-5, with 7 bases aligning to TRBD1. Germline V CDR1 and CDR2: LNHDA, SQIVND (reference sequence). CDR3 length equals 15 residues. Losses at the gene ends were 2 bases for V and 4 bases for J; bases not matched to a gene: 5. CDR3 DNA sequence: TGTGCCAGTAGTATACGGGACAGTACTAATCAGCCCCAGCATTTT. This gives the protein CASSIRDSTNQPQHF.

J is TRBJ1-1 and V is TRBV10-3; 10 bases fit TRBD1. Per germline, CDR1 ENHRY and CDR2 SYGVKD. CDR3 size: 15 residues. The V segment lost 4 bases and the J segment 3 bases; nucleotides outside the gene matches: 5. Here the CDR3 DNA reads TGTGCCATCAGTGGGACAGGGGGTTTGTACACTGAAGCTTTCTTT. This gives the protein CAISGTGGLYTEAFF.

The CDR3 loop reads CASSLRTGYNEQFF. CDR3 nucleotide sequence: TGTGCCAGTAGTCTTAGGACGGGCTACAATGAGCAGTTCTTC. V usage is TRBV19 and J usage is TRBJ2-1; D call uncertain. CDR1 LNHDA and CDR2 SQIVND come from the germline V gene (reference sequence). The CDR3 loop spans 14 amino acids. Trimming removed 5 bases from V and 3 bases from J, with 11 bases in between.

The chain links TRBV7-9 to TRBJ2-1, with 10 bases fitting TRBD2. The CDR3 runs to 15 residues. V was pared by 5 bases and J by 7 bases, with 8 bases of the junction left unmatched. Germline V gene data show CDR1 as SEHNR and CDR2 as FQNEAQ (reference sequence). CDR3: CASSPERGGLNEQFF. CDR3 DNA sequence: TGTGCCAGCAGCCCAGAGCGGGGGGGCTTAAATGAGCAGTTCTTC.

The chain couples TRBV2 to TRBJ2-5, with 11 bases lining up with TRBD1. Germline V gene data show CDR1 as SNHLY and CDR2 as FYNNEI. Trimming cost V 5 bases and J 4 bases; bases outside gene matches: 27. The CDR3 loop spans 22 amino acids. CDR3 coding DNA: TGTGCCAGCAGTCCCGAGGGACAGGGTGGTGAAACCGGGACAGGGGGAGGAGAGACCCAGTACTTC. This encodes CASSPEGQGGETGTGGGETQYF.

V and J are TRBV7-9 and TRBJ2-2; 12 bases are shared with TRBD1. V was clipped by 5 bases and J by 5 bases; unmatched bases: 3. The CDR3 sequence is 15 residues long. Germline-derived CDR1 and CDR2 are SEHNR and FQNEAQ (reference sequence). CDR3 DNA: TGTGCCAGCAGCACGGGACAGGGGGCAACCGGGGAGCTGTTTTTT. Its protein is CASSTGQGATGELFF.

This clonotype was seen ten or more times. J is TRBJ2-5 and V is TRBV7-6, with a possible D match to TRBD2 (6 bases). The germline V and J ends were trimmed by 3 bases and 5 bases, with 25 bases remaining between them. CDR1 and CDR2 from the germline V gene are SGHVS and FNYEAQ. The CDR3 consists of 18 residues. The CDR3 DNA sequence: TGTGCCAGCAGCTTTAGCTACCCAGTGGGGGGAGGAGAGGAGACCCAGTACTTC. It specifies CASSFSYPVGGGEETQYF.

Many counts were recorded for this clonotype. V is TRBV28 and J is TRBJ1-3; D gene unclear. V was cut by 2 bases and J by 4 bases, with 6 bases left in between. Germline CDR1 reads MDHEN; CDR2 reads SYDVKM. The CDR3 length is 13 residues. CDR3 amino acids: CASSLKQGNTIYF. For the CDR3, the DNA is TGTGCCAGCAGTTTAAAACAGGGAAACACCATATATTTT.

This rearrangement joins TRBV19 to TRBJ2-7; D perhaps matches TRBD1 (5 bases). The germline V gene encodes CDR1 LNHDA and CDR2 SQIVND (reference sequence). The CDR3 is made up of 13 amino acids. Deletions cut 3 bases from V and 3 bases from J, with 9 bases between. CDR3 nucleotide sequence: TGTGCCAGTAGTATTGGCAGGGACTACGAGCAGTACTTC. Translating gives CASSIGRDYEQYF.

The V call is TRBV20-1, the J call TRBJ2-3; TRBD2 matches 9 bases. Looked up from germline, CDR1 is DFQATT and CDR2 is SNEGSKA (reference sequence). This CDR3 has 15 residues. Losses at the gene ends were 6 bases for V and 2 bases for J; bases not matched to a gene: 9. CDR3 sequence: CSASQLAGLTDTQYF. Here the CDR3 DNA reads TGCAGTGCCAGCCAGCTAGCGGGGCTCACAGATACGCAGTATTTT.

The chain uses TRBV2 and TRBJ1-2; D gene ambiguous. The germline V gene has CDR1 SNHLY and CDR2 FYNNEI. Trimming removed 2 bases from V and 7 bases from J, with 5 bases in between. This CDR3 contains 11 residues. CDR3 in amino acids: CASSEMSGYTF. In DNA form, the CDR3 reads TGTGCCAGCAGTGAAATGTCTGGCTACACCTTC.

In regard to this clonotype: One junction end does not reproduce the germline sequence, and a read error may be involved. J is TRBJ2-7 and V is TRBV20-1, with D hard to call. This CDR3 comprises 13 residues. Germline V gives CDR1 DFQATT, CDR2 SNEGSKA (reference sequence). The CDR3 loop reads CSASVGSSYEQCF. The DNA of the CDR3 is TGCAGTGCTAGCGTCGGATCCTCCTACGAGCAGTGCTTC.

This clonotype was found many times. The V call is TRBV15, the J call TRBJ1-1; possibly TRBD1 for D (6 bases). The germline V and J ends were trimmed by 2 bases and 12 bases, with 25 bases remaining between them. This CDR3 comprises 16 residues. Germline loops: CDR1 LNHNV, CDR2 YYDKDF (reference sequence). The CDR3 is CATSRLGTGSSARTFF. Here the CDR3 DNA reads TGTGCCACCAGCAGACTGGGTACAGGGTCTTCTGCTAGGACTTTCTTT.

The chain uses TRBV27 and TRBJ1-1, with TRBD1 identical over 8 bases. The CDR3 runs to 14 residues. Germline values: CDR1 MNHEY, CDR2 SMNVEV (reference sequence). V shed 2 bases, J shed 6 bases, and the junction held 5 bases outside the gene matches. CDR3 nucleotides: TGTGCCAGCAGTTTAGTGACAGGGGCCCCTGAAGCTTTCTTT. It codes for CASSLVTGAPEAFF.

This clonotype was seen at least ten times. The V gene is TRBV28, the J gene TRBJ1-5; maybe TRBD1 (5 bases). The germline V and J ends were trimmed by 2 bases and 0 bases, with 11 bases remaining between them. The CDR3 is 16 residues long. Germline V gene lookup returns CDR1 MDHEN and CDR2 SYDVKM. CDR3: CASSLPGKGSNQPQHF. DNA of the CDR3: TGTGCCAGCAGTTTACCAGGGAAAGGTAGCAATCAGCCCCAGCATTTT.

This sequence joins TRBV24-1 and TRBJ1-5; D is ambiguous. CDR1 and CDR2 from the germline V gene are KGHDR and SFDVKD. Trimming cost V 12 bases and J 3 bases, with 2 bases left between them. The CDR3 is made up of 9 amino acids. The CDR3 DNA follows: TGTGCCCCCAATCAGCCCCAGCATTTT. Protein product: CAPNQPQHF.